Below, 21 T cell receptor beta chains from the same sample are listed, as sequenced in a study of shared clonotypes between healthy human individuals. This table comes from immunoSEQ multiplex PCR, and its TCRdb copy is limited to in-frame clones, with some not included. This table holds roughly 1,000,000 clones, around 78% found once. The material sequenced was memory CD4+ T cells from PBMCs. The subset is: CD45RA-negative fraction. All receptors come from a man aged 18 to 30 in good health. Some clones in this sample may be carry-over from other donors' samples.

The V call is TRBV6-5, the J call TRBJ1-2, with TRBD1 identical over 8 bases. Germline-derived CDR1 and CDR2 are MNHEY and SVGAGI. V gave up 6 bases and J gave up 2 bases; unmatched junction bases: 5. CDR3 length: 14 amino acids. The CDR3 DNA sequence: TGTGCCAGCAGGCGCGGACAGGGAAACTATGGCTACACCTTC. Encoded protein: CASRRGQGNYGYTF.

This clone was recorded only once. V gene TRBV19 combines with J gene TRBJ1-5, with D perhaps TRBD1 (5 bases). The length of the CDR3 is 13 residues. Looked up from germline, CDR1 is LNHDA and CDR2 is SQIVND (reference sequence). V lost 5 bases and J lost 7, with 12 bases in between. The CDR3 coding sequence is TGTGCCAGTAGTTTCGGGACCATCCAGCCCCAGCATTTT. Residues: CASSFGTIQPQHF.

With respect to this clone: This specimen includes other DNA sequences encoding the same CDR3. The DNA for the CDR3 is TGCGCCAGCAGCCTGACCGCGAACACCGGGGAGCTGTTTTTT. The encoded protein is CASSLTANTGELFF. V is TRBV5-1 and J is TRBJ2-2; D uncertain. Trimming pared 4 bases from V and 0 bases from J, leaving 7 bases between. Germline V gene data show CDR1 as SGHRS and CDR2 as YFSETQ. The CDR3 sequence is 14 residues long.

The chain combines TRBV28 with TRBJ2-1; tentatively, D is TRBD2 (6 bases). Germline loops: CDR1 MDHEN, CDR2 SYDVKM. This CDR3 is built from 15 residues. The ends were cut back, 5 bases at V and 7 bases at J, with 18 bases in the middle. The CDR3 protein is CASSPAGGRTNEQFF. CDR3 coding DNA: TGTGCCAGCAGTCCCGCCGGAGGGCGCACGAATGAGCAGTTCTTC.

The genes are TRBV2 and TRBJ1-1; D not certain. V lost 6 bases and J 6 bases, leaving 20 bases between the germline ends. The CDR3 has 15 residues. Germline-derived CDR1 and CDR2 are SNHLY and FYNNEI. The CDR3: CASSEIPVRQAEAFF. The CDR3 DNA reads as TGTGCCAGCAGCGAGATACCCGTTAGGCAGGCTGAAGCTTTCTTT.

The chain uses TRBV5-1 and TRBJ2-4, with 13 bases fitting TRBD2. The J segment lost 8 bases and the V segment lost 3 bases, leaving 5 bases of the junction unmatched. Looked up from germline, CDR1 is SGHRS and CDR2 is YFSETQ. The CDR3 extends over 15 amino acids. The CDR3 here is CASSSQGLAGHIQYF. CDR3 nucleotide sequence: TGCGCCAGCAGCTCCCAGGGACTAGCGGGGCACATTCAGTACTTC. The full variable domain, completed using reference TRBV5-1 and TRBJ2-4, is KAGVTQTPRYLIKTRGQQVTLSCSPISGHRSVSWYQQTPGQGLQFLFEYFSETQRNKGNFPGRFSGRQFSNSRSEMNVSTLELGDSALYLCASSSQGLAGHIQYFGAGTRLSVL.

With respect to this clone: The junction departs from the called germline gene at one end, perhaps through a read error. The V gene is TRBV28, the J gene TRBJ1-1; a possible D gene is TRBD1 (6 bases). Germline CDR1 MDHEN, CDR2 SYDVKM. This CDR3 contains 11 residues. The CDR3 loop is CTSSLGQRAFF. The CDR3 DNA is TGTACCAGCAGTTTAGGACAGCGAGCTTTCTTT. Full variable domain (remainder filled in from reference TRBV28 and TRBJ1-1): DVKVTQSSRYLVKRTGEKVFLECVQDMDHENMFWYRQDPGLGLRLIYFSYDVKMKEKGDIPEGYSVSREKKERFSLILESASTNQTSMYLCTSSLGQRAFFGQGTRLTVV.

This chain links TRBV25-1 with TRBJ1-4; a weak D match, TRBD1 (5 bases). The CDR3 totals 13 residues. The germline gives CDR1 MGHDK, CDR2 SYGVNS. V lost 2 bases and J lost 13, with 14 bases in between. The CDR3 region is CASSEVTARGLFF. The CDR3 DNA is TGTGCCAGCAGTGAAGTTACAGCTAGGGGACTGTTTTTT.

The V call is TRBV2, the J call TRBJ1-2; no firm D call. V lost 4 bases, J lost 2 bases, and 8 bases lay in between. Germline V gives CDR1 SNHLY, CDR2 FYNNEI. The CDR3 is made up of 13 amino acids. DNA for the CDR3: TGTGCCAGCAGTGTACGGGAGAACTATGGCTACACCTTC. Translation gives CASSVRENYGYTF.

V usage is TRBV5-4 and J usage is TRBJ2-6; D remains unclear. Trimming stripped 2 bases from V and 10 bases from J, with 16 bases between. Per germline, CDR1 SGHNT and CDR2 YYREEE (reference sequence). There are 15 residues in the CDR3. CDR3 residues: CASSFGIRYGNVLTF. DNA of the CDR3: TGTGCCAGCAGCTTTGGGATTCGGTATGGGAACGTCCTGACTTTC.

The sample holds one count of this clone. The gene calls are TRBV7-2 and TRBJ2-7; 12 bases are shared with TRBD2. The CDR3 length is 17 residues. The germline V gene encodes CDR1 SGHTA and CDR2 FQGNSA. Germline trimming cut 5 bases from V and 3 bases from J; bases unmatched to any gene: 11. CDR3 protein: CASSRPGLAGIRYEQYF. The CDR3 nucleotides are TGTGCCAGCAGCCGCCCCGGACTAGCGGGGATCCGCTACGAGCAGTACTTC.

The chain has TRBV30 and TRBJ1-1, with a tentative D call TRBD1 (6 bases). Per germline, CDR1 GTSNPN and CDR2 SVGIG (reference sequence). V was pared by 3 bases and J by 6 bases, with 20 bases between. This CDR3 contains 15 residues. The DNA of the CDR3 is TGTGCCTGGAGACTCCAGCGGGGACAAGGGGCTGAAGCTTTCTTT. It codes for CAWRLQRGQGAEAFF.

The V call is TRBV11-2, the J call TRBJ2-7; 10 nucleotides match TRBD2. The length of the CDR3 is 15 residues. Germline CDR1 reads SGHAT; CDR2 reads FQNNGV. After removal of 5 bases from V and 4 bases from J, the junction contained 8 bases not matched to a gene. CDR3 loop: CASSRTLAGRYEQYF. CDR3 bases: TGTGCCAGCAGCCGCACACTAGCGGGAAGGTACGAGCAGTACTTC. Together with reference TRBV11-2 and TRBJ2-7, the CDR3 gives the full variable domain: EAGVAQSPRYKIIEKRQSVAFWCNPISGHATLYWYQQILGQGPKLLIQFQNNGVVDDSQLPKDRFSAERLKGVDSTLKIQPAKLEDSAVYLCASSRTLAGRYEQYFGPGTRLTVT.

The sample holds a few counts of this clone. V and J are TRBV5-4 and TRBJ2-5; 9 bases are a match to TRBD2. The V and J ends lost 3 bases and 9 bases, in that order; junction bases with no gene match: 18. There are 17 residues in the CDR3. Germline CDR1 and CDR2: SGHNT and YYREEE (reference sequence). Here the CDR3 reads CASSSATQTSGSSAQYF. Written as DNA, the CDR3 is TGTGCCAGCAGCTCAGCCACCCAAACTAGCGGGTCGTCGGCCCAGTACTTC.

The CDR3 loop is CATSRDPQHNEQFF. The CDR3 nucleotides read TGTGCCACCAGCAGAGACCCACAGCACAATGAGCAGTTCTTC. V gene TRBV15 combines with J gene TRBJ2-1; D remains unclear. The CDR3 is 14 amino acids. Germline V lookup: CDR1 LNHNV, CDR2 YYDKDF (reference sequence). V lost 0 bases to trimming and J lost 5 bases, with 8 bases between them.

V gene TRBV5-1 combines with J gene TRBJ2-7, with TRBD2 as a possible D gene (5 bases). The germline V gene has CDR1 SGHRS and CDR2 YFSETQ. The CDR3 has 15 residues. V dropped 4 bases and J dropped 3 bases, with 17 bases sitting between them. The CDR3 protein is CASSRGSARYYEQYF. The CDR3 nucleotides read TGCGCCAGCAGCCGGGGTTCGGCCAGGTACTACGAGCAGTACTTC.

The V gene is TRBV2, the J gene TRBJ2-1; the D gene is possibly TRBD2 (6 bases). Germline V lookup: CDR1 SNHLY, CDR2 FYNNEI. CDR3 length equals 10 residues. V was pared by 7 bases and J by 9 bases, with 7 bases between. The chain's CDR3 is CASMGGEQFF. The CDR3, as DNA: TGTGCCAGCATGGGGGGTGAGCAGTTCTTC.

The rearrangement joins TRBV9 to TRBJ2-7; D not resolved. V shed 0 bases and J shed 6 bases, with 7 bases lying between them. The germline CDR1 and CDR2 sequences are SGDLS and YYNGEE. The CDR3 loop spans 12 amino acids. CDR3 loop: CASSVDFGEQYF. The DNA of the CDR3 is TGTGCCAGCAGCGTAGACTTTGGCGAGCAGTACTTC. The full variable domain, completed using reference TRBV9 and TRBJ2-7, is DSGVTQTPKHLITATGQRVTLRCSPRSGDLSVYWYQQSLDQGLQFLIQYYNGEERAKGNILERFSAQQFPDLHSELNLSSLELGDSALYFCASSVDFGEQYFGPGTRLTVT.

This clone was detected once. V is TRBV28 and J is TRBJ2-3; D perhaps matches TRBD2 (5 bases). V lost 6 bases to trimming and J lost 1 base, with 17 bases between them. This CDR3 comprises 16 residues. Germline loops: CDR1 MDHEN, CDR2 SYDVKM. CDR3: CASSSFGVGGTDTQYF. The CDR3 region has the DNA TGTGCCAGCAGCTCTTTCGGTGTCGGGGGCACAGATACGCAGTATTTT.

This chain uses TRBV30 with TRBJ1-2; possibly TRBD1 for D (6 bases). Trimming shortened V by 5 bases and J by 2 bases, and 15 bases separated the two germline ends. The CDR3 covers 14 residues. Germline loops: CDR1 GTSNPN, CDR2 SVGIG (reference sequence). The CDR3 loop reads CAWSSLGQNYGYTF. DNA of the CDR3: TGTGCCTGGTCTTCCCTCGGACAGAACTATGGCTACACCTTC.

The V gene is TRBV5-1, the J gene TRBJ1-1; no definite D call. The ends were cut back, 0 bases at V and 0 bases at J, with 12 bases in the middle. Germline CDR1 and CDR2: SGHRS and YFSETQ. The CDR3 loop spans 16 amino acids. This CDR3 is CASSLVPRDVNTEAFF. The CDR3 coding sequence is TGCGCCAGCAGCTTGGTCCCCCGGGATGTGAACACTGAAGCTTTCTTT.